This TCR beta chain was recovered during a study of low-dose radiotherapy and immunotherapy resistance in tumors. In the study overall: In Cohort 2, 1 Gy per fraction was delivered every two weeks, for a total of 13 Gy over 26 weeks. From cycle 1 day 1, patients took oral aspirin 300 mg every day for four cycles. With TRAV- and TRBV-specific primers, first-strand cDNA was made, covering the alpha and beta chains.

CDR3 size: 14 residues. V lost 4 bases and J 2 bases, leaving 13 bases between the germline ends. Germline V gene data show CDR1 as SGHRS and CDR2 as YFSETQ. The time point denotes: before trial treatment. Nivolumab, ipilimumab, aspirin, low-dose cyclophosphamide and low-dose radiotherapy were all administered to the donors. A few counts support this clonotype. It was with a constant-region primer and a V-primer adapter that TCRs were amplified over roughly 19 PCR cycles. TCRdb ran MiXCR on the reads and lists one entry per CDR3 protein. The profile shows under 60,000 distinct CDR3 sequences, 10% to 15% of them singletons.

The sequence was obtained from a female donor with ovarian cancer. The rearrangement joins TRBV5-1 to TRBJ2-7; D is uncertain. Sequenced here: PBMCs, sampled before treatment. CDR3 protein: CASSPLPGTYEQYF. The CDR3, as DNA: TGCGCCAGCAGCCCCCTGCCAGGAACCTACGAGCAGTACTTC.